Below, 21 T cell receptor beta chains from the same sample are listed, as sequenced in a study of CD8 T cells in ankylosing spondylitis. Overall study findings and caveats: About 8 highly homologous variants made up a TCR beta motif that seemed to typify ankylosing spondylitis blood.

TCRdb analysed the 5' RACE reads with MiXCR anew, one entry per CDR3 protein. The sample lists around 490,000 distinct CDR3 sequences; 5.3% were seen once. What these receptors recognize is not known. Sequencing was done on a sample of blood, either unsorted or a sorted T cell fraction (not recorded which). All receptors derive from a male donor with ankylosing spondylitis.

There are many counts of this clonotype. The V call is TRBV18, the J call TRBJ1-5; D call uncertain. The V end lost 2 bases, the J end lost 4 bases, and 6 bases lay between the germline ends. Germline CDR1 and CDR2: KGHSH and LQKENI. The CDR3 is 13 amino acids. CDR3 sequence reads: CASSPMGNQPQHF. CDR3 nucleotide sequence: TGTGCCAGCTCACCAATGGGAAATCAGCCCCAGCATTTT. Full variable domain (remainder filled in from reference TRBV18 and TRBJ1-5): NAGVMQNPRHLVRRRGQEARLRCSPMKGHSHVYWYRQLPEEGLKFMVYLQKENIIDESGMPKERFSAEFPKEGPSILRIQQVVRGDSAAYFCASSPMGNQPQHFGDGTRLSIL.

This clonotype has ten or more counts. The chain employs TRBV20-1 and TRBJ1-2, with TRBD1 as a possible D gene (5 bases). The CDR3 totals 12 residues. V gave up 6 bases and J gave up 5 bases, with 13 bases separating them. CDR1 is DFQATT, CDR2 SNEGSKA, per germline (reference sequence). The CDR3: CSALTEPYGYTF. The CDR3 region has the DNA TGCAGTGCACTGACAGAGCCGTATGGCTACACCTTC.

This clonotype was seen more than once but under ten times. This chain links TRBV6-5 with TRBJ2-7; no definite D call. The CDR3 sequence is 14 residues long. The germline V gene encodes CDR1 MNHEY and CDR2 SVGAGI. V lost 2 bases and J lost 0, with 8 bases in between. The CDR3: CASSYHDGSYEQYF. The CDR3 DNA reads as TGTGCCAGCAGTTACCATGACGGCTCCTACGAGCAGTACTTC.

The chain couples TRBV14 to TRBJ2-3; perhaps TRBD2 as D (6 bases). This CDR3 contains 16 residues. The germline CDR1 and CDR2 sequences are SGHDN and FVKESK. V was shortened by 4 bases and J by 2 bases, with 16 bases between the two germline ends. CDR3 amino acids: CASSPGLAYSTDTQYF. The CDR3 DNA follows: TGTGCCAGCAGCCCCGGTCTAGCGTATTCCACAGATACGCAGTATTTT.

The CDR3 spells CASSERSDRGRAGELFF. The DNA for the CDR3 is TGTGCCAGCAGTGAACGGTCGGACAGGGGGAGGGCCGGGGAGCTGTTTTTT. The gene calls are TRBV6-1 and TRBJ2-2, with TRBD1 matching over 10 bases. V lost 2 bases, J lost 6 bases, and 9 bases stayed unmatched. The CDR3 runs to 17 residues. Per germline, CDR1 MNHNS and CDR2 SASEGT.

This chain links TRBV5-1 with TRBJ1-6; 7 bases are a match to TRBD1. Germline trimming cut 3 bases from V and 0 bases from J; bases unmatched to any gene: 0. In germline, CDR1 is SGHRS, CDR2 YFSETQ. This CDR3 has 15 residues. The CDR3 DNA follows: TGCGCCAGCAGCTCAGGGGGCTCCTATAATTCACCCCTCCACTTT. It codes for CASSSGGSYNSPLHF.

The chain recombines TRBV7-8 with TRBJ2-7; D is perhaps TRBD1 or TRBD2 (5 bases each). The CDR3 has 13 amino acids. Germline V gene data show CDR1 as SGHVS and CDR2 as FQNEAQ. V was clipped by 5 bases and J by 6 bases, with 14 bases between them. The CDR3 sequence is CASSLGTLCEQYF. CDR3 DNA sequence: TGTGCCAGCAGCCTTGGGACCCTCTGCGAGCAGTACTTC.

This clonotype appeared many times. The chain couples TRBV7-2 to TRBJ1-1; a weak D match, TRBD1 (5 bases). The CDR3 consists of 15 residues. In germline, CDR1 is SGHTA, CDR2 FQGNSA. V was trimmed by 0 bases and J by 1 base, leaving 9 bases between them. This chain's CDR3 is CASSLAGVSNTEAFF. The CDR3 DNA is TGTGCCAGCAGCTTAGCGGGGGTATCGAACACTGAAGCTTTCTTT.

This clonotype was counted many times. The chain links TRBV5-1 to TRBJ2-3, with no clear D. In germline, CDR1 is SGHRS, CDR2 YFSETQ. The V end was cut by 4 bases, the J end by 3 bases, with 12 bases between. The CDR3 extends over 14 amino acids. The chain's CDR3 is CASSPVGRTDTQYF. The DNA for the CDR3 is TGCGCCAGCAGCCCGGTAGGGCGGACAGATACGCAGTATTTT.

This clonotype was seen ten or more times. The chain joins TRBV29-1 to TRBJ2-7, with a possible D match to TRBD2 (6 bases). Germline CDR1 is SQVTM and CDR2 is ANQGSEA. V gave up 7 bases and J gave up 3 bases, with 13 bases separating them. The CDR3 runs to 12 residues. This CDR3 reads CSAGVGLYEQYF. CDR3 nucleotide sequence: TGCAGCGCGGGGGTAGGCCTCTACGAGCAGTACTTC.

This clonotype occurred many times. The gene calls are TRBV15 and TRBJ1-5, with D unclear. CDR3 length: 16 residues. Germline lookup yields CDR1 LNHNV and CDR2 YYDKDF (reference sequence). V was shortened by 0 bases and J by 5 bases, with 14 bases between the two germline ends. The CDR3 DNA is TGTGCCACCAGCAGAGATTTGGTAACGGGAGATCAGCCCCAGCATTTT. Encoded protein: CATSRDLVTGDQPQHF.

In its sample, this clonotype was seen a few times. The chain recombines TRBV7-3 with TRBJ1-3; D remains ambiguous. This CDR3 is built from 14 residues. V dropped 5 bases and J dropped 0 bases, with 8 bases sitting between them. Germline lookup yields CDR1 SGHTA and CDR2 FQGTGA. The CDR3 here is CASSVASSGNTIYF. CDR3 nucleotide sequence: TGTGCCAGCAGCGTTGCATCCTCTGGAAACACCATATATTTT.

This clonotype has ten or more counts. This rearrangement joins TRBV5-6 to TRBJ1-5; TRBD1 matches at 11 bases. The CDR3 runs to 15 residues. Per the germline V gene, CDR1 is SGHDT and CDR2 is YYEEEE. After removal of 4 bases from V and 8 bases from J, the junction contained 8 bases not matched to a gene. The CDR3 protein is CASSQDRGLGEPQHF. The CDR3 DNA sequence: TGTGCCAGCAGCCAGGACAGGGGGCTAGGCGAGCCCCAGCATTTT.

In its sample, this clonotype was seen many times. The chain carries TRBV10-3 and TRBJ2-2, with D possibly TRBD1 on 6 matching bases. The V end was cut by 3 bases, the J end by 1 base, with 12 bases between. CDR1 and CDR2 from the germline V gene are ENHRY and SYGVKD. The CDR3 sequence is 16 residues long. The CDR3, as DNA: TGTGCCATCAGTGATCCCGTGACAGGGAACACCGGGGAGCTGTTTTTT. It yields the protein CAISDPVTGNTGELFF.

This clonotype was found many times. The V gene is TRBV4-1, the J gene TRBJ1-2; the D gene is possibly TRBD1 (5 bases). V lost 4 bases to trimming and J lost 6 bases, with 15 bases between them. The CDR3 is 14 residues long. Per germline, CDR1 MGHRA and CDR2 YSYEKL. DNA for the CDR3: TGCGCCAGCAGCCGCCGGCGCGTGGGGGATGGCTACACCTTC. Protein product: CASSRRRVGDGYTF.

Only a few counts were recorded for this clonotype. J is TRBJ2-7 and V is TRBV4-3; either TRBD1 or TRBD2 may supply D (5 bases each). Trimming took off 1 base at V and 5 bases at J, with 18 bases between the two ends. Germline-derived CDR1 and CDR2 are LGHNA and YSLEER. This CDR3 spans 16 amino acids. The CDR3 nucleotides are TGCGCCAGCAGCCAAGGAACTTCAAGACGGGGCGACGAGCAGTACTTC. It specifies CASSQGTSRRGDEQYF.

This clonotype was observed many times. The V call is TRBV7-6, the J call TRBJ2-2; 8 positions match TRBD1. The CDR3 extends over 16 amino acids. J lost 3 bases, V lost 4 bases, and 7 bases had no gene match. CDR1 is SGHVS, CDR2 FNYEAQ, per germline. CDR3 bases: TGTGCCAGCAGCTACTCAGGGGGCCTCGACACCGGGGAGCTGTTTTTT. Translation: CASSYSGGLDTGELFF.

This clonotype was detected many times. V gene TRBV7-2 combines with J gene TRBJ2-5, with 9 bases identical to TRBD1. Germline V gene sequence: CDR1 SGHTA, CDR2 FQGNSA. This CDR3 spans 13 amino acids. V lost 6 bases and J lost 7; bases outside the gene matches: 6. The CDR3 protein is CASSFRQGGTQYF. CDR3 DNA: TGTGCCAGCAGTTTCCGACAGGGGGGGACCCAGTACTTC.

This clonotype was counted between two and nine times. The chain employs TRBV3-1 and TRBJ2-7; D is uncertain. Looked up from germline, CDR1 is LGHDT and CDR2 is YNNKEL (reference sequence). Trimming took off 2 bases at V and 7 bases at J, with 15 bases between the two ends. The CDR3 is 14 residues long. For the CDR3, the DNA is TGTGCCAGCAGCCAATTTGGACCCGAAACAGAGCAGTACTTC. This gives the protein CASSQFGPETEQYF.

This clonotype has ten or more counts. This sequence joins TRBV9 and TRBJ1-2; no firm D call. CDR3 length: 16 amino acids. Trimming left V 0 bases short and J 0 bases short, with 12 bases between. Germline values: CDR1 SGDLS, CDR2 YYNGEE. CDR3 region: CASSVVPSATNYGYTF. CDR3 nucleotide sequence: TGTGCCAGCAGCGTAGTCCCGAGTGCGACTAACTATGGCTACACCTTC.

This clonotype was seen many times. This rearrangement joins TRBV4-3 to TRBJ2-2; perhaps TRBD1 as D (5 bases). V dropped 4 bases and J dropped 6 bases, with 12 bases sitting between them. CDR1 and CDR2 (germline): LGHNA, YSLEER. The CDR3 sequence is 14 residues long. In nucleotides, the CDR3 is TGCGCCAGCAGCCTAGATAGGGGCGCCGGGGAGCTGTTTTTT. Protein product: CASSLDRGAGELFF.